Each of the 17 T cell receptor beta chains below was sequenced from the same sample in a study of Ad26.COV2.S vaccination and SARS-CoV-2 variants. The sample's treatment: around 19 received Ad26.COV2.S at low or high dose, single or two shots; about 5 received placebo; per-sample allocation not given. Sampling was performed 63 days after the first vaccine or placebo injection. Sequenced by immunoSEQ multiplex PCR; TCRdb stores in-frame clones only, minus some. The repertoire holds approximately 300,000 clones, with 85% as singletons. Specimen: peripheral blood, collected in a trial of Ad26.COV2.S vaccine versus placebo. These receptors were collected from a person between 18 and 65 years old who received the Ad26.COV2.S COVID-19 vaccine or a placebo.

Only a few counts were recorded for this clone. The rearrangement joins TRBV4-2 to TRBJ1-4, with D possibly being TRBD1 (5 bases). Trimming removed 6 bases from V and 3 bases from J, with 11 bases in between. This CDR3 contains 14 residues. The V gene's germline CDR1 is LGHNA and CDR2 YNFKEQ. The DNA for the CDR3 is TGTGCCAGCAGACCCAGGGTGGCTAATGAAAAACTGTTTTTT. Translation: CASRPRVANEKLFF.

The chain recombines TRBV5-1 with TRBJ1-1; possibly TRBD1 for D (6 bases). V was pared by 3 bases and J by 0 bases, with 9 bases between. The CDR3 consists of 14 residues. The V gene's germline CDR1 is SGHRS and CDR2 YFSETQ. CDR3 amino acids: CASSWDTLNTEAFF. For the CDR3, the DNA is TGCGCCAGCAGCTGGGACACTCTGAACACTGAAGCTTTCTTT.

This chain links TRBV27 with TRBJ2-7; 8 bases line up with TRBD1. The germline V gene encodes CDR1 MNHEY and CDR2 SMNVEV (reference sequence). This CDR3 has 16 residues. Trimming removed 3 bases from V and 1 base from J; junction bases left unmatched: 8. The DNA of the CDR3 is TGTGCCAGCAGTTTCCTCGGACAGGGTAGGTCCTACGAGCAGTACTTC. This sequence encodes CASSFLGQGRSYEQYF.

In regard to this clone: An end of the junction differs from the germline gene, which may be a read error. The CDR3 here is CASSLGTGAFF. The CDR3 coding sequence is TGTGCCAGCAGCTTAGGGACTGGAGCTTTCTTT. The J gene is TRBJ1-1, the V gene TRBV11-2, with unresolved D. Looked up from germline, CDR1 is SGHAT and CDR2 is FQNNGV. CDR3 length: 11 amino acids.

Comments on this clone: This CDR3 is also generated by other DNA sequences in the sample. The chain joins TRBV3-1 (or the pseudogene TRBV3-2) to TRBJ2-3; D gene unclear. The germline V gene encodes CDR1 LGHDT and CDR2 YNNKEL (reference sequence). Trimming shortened V by 2 bases and J by 3 bases, and 6 bases separated the two germline ends. The CDR3 runs to 13 residues. DNA of the CDR3: TGTGCCAGCAGCCAACTCGGAACAGATACGCAGTATTTT. Residues: CASSQLGTDTQYF.

The V and J genes are TRBV19 and TRBJ2-2, with TRBD1 as a possible D gene (6 bases). The CDR3 totals 15 residues. In germline, CDR1 is LNHDA, CDR2 SQIVND (reference sequence). V shed 4 bases and J shed 4 bases, with 13 bases lying between them. This CDR3 is CASSKQGRATGELFF. CDR3 in DNA: TGTGCCAGTAGTAAACAGGGCCGGGCCACCGGGGAGCTGTTTTTT.

The chain couples TRBV18 to TRBJ1-1, with unresolved D. This CDR3 comprises 14 residues. V lost 3 bases and J 6 bases, leaving 14 bases between the germline ends. Germline CDR1 is KGHSH and CDR2 is LQKENI. The CDR3 coding sequence is TGTGCCAGCTCACCGTCATGGGCTTGGGCTGAAGCTTTCTTT. Protein: CASSPSWAWAEAFF. The whole variable domain, remainder taken from reference TRBV18 and TRBJ1-1, is NAGVMQNPRHLVRRRGQEARLRCSPMKGHSHVYWYRQLPEEGLKFMVYLQKENIIDESGMPKERFSAEFPKEGPSILRIQQVVRGDSAAYFCASSPSWAWAEAFFGQGTRLTVV.

V and J are TRBV18 and TRBJ1-1; D is undetermined. This CDR3 is 13 amino acids long. Germline-derived CDR1 and CDR2 are KGHSH and LQKENI. Trimming took off 1 base at V and 9 bases at J, with 12 bases between the two ends. The chain's CDR3 is CASSPREGEKAFF. The CDR3 region has the DNA TGTGCCAGCTCACCACGGGAGGGCGAGAAAGCTTTCTTT. The entire variable domain, with the rest obtained from reference TRBV18 and TRBJ1-1, is as follows: NAGVMQNPRHLVRRRGQEARLRCSPMKGHSHVYWYRQLPEEGLKFMVYLQKENIIDESGMPKERFSAEFPKEGPSILRIQQVVRGDSAAYFCASSPREGEKAFFGQGTRLTVV.

The chain joins TRBV19 to TRBJ2-1; no reliable D call. V was cut by 9 bases and J by 0 bases, with 15 bases left in between. Germline V gene lookup returns CDR1 LNHDA and CDR2 SQIVND (reference sequence). This CDR3 is built from 15 residues. CDR3 sequence: CASSGPQSSYNEQFF. The CDR3 region has the DNA TGTGCCAGCTCAGGACCCCAAAGCTCCTACAATGAGCAGTTCTTC.

The chain is built from TRBV5-5 and TRBJ1-1, with 7 nucleotides matching TRBD1. The CDR3 runs to 13 residues. The V segment lost 4 bases and the J segment 4 bases; nucleotides outside the gene matches: 4. The V gene's germline CDR1 is SGHKS and CDR2 YYEKEE (reference sequence). CDR3 DNA: TGTGCCAGCAGCCTTTACAGGGGCACTGAAGCTTTCTTT. It encodes CASSLYRGTEAFF.

The chain links TRBV2 to TRBJ1-1; 9 bases are a match to TRBD1. J gave up 4 bases and V 5 bases, and 2 bases lay outside the gene matches. CDR1 is SNHLY and CDR2 is FYNNEI in the germline V gene. The CDR3 sequence is 13 residues long. The CDR3 reads CASSTGGGTEAFF. The CDR3 nucleotides read TGTGCCAGCAGTACAGGGGGCGGCACTGAAGCTTTCTTT.

The chain employs TRBV18 and TRBJ2-3, with D perhaps matching TRBD1 (5 bases). Looked up from germline, CDR1 is KGHSH and CDR2 is LQKENI. V lost 3 bases, J lost 0 bases, and 16 bases lay in between. The CDR3 contains 17 residues. The CDR3 sequence is CASSPDRGTTSTDTQYF. For the CDR3, the DNA is TGTGCCAGCTCACCGGATAGGGGCACCACTAGCACAGATACGCAGTATTTT. The whole variable domain, filled in from reference TRBV18 and TRBJ2-3, reads NAGVMQNPRHLVRRRGQEARLRCSPMKGHSHVYWYRQLPEEGLKFMVYLQKENIIDESGMPKERFSAEFPKEGPSILRIQQVVRGDSAAYFCASSPDRGTTSTDTQYFGPGTRLTVL.

The chain combines TRBV5-6 with TRBJ2-2; the D gene could be TRBD1 or TRBD2 (6 bases each). CDR3 length: 17 amino acids. V was shortened by 4 bases and J by 0 bases, with 16 bases between the two germline ends. Germline CDR1 is SGHDT and CDR2 is YYEEEE. Here the CDR3 DNA reads TGTGCCAGCAGCCTCCTCCTGGGGGGCCCGAACACCGGGGAGCTGTTTTTT. Amino acids: CASSLLLGGPNTGELFF.

The CDR3 spells CASSLSSGGYGYTF. In DNA, the CDR3 is TGTGCCAGCAGTTTATCGTCAGGGGGCTATGGCTACACCTTC. The chain couples TRBV28 to TRBJ1-2, with 7 bases aligning to TRBD1. The CDR3 runs 14 residues. The junction had 3 bases not matched to a gene; V was cut back by 1 base and J by 4 bases. Germline lookup yields CDR1 MDHEN and CDR2 SYDVKM.

The chain has TRBV7-8 and TRBJ2-5; the D gene could be TRBD1 or TRBD2 (6 bases each). Looked up from germline, CDR1 is SGHVS and CDR2 is FQNEAQ. V lost 0 bases to trimming and J lost 2 bases, with 7 bases between them. The CDR3 covers 14 residues. This CDR3 is CASSLAGGQETQYF. CDR3 sequence (DNA): TGTGCCAGCAGCTTAGCAGGGGGGCAAGAGACCCAGTACTTC.

The J gene is TRBJ2-1, the V gene TRBV10-3; D tentatively reads TRBD1 or TRBD2 (5 bases each). Trimming cost V 2 bases and J 6 bases, with 14 bases left between them. The CDR3 sequence is 15 residues long. Germline lookup yields CDR1 ENHRY and CDR2 SYGVKD. The CDR3 sequence is CAISEGGSVVNEQFF. CDR3 bases: TGTGCCATCAGTGAGGGGGGATCTGTCGTCAATGAGCAGTTCTTC.

The genes are TRBV5-6 and TRBJ1-5; possible D gene TRBD1, 6 bases. The CDR3 sequence is 13 residues long. Germline loops: CDR1 SGHDT, CDR2 YYEEEE. The V and J ends lost 4 bases and 4 bases respectively, with 9 bases between them. CDR3 nucleotides: TGTGCCAGCAGCCGACAGGCGAATCAGCCCCAGCATTTT. It yields the protein CASSRQANQPQHF.